A selection of T cell receptor beta chains follows, all from one sample in a study of cytomegalovirus exposure and HLA in healthy donors. This table comes from immunoSEQ multiplex PCR, and its TCRdb copy is limited to in-frame clones, with some not included. The sample records fewer than 150,000 clones, 70% being singletons. Sequenced: PBMCs. The receptors originated from a woman in her 30s in good health and CMV-seronegative. The CDR3 runs from the conserved cysteine through the conserved F or W. A D gene is named only where the DNA matches it firmly. The size of a clone is reported for some rows only, either as once, few or many, or as a class for expanded clones.

clone size: .
D gene: TRBD1
J gene: TRBJ1-2
V gene: TRBV5-6
CDR3 protein: CASSLLQGTSSGYTF
CDR3 DNA: TGTGCCAGCAGCCTCCTACAGGGGACCTCTAGTGGCTACACCTTC

clone size: .
D gene: TRBD2
J gene: TRBJ2-7
V gene: TRBV11-2
CDR3 protein: CASSSLLAGGPFEQYF
CDR3 DNA: TGTGCCAGCAGCTCATTACTAGCGGGAGGGCCTTTCGAGCAGTACTTC

clone size: .
D gene: .
J gene: TRBJ2-3
V gene: TRBV7-9
CDR3 protein: CASSLKGGVNTDTQYF
CDR3 DNA: TGTGCCAGCAGCTTAAAGGGCGGGGTTAACACAGATACGCAGTATTTT

clone size: .
D gene: TRBD1
J gene: TRBJ1-2
V gene: TRBV27
CDR3 protein: CASSLTGQGLINYGYTF
CDR3 DNA: TGTGCCAGCAGTTTAACGGGACAGGGCCTTATAAACTATGGCTACACCTTC

clone size: .
D gene: .
J gene: TRBJ2-5
V gene: TRBV6-5
CDR3 protein: CASSYSPGEETQYF
CDR3 DNA: TGTGCCAGCAGTTACTCGCCGGGGGAAGAGACCCAGTACTTC

clone size: .
D gene: .
J gene: TRBJ2-5
V gene: TRBV7-9
CDR3 protein: CASSLGRGLVETQYF
CDR3 DNA: TGTGCCAGCAGCTTGGGCAGGGGCCTAGTGGAGACCCAGTACTTC

clone size: .
D gene: .
J gene: TRBJ1-1
V gene: TRBV6-5
CDR3 protein: CASSYSLTGEAFF
CDR3 DNA: TGTGCCAGCAGTTACTCTCTAACAGGTGAAGCTTTCTTT

clone size: once
D gene: .
J gene: TRBJ1-5
V gene: TRBV10-1
CDR3 protein: CASSESPDDWAHQPQHF
CDR3 DNA: TGCGCCAGCAGTGAGTCGCCCGATGATTGGGCTCATCAGCCCCAGCATTTT

clone size: .
D gene: TRBD1
J gene: TRBJ1-3
V gene: TRBV5-4
CDR3 protein: CASSPGQGSRTGNTIYF
CDR3 DNA: TGTGCCAGCAGCCCAGGACAGGGATCTCGAACTGGAAACACCATATATTTT

clone size: .
D gene: .
J gene: TRBJ1-2
V gene: TRBV5-1
CDR3 protein: CASSLLGGEGYTF
CDR3 DNA: TGCGCCAGCAGCTTGTTGGGGGGTGAGGGCTACACCTTC

clone size: once
D gene: .
J gene: TRBJ1-2
V gene: TRBV28
CDR3 protein: CASSYPGQPSYGYTF
CDR3 DNA: TGTGCCAGCAGTTACCCCGGACAGCCGTCCTATGGCTACACCTTC

clone size: few
D gene: .
J gene: TRBJ1-6
V gene: TRBV5-4
CDR3 protein: CASSIGGPGQPAYNSPLHF
CDR3 DNA: TGTGCCAGCAGCATTGGGGGACCGGGACAACCAGCCTATAATTCACCCCTCCACTTT

clone size: .
D gene: TRBD2
J gene: TRBJ2-1
V gene: TRBV6-1
CDR3 protein: CASSLGGEGYNEQFF
CDR3 DNA: TGTGCCAGCAGTTTGGGGGGGGAAGGATACAATGAGCAGTTCTTC

clone size: .
D gene: .
J gene: TRBJ1-5
V gene: TRBV19
CDR3 protein: CASSGGQPQHF
CDR3 DNA: TGTGCCAGTAGTGGGGGACAACCACAGCATTTT

clone size: .
D gene: TRBD2
J gene: TRBJ2-7
V gene: TRBV7-2
CDR3 protein: CASSLTAGGPNYEQYF
CDR3 DNA: TGTGCCAGCAGCTTAACAGCGGGAGGGCCTAATTACGAGCAGTACTTC

clone size: .
D gene: .
J gene: TRBJ2-5
V gene: TRBV11-3
CDR3 protein: CASSSNRGGRETQYF
CDR3 DNA: TGTGCCAGCAGCTCAAACAGGGGAGGTCGGGAGACCCAGTACTTC

clone size: once
D gene: TRBD1
J gene: TRBJ1-4
V gene: TRBV7-9
CDR3 protein: CASSTGQADNEKLFF
CDR3 DNA: TGTGCCAGCAGCACAGGACAGGCTGATAATGAAAAACTGTTTTTT

clone size: .
D gene: TRBD1
J gene: TRBJ2-5
V gene: TRBV5-4
CDR3 protein: CASSPRTGSTETQYF
CDR3 DNA: TGTGCCAGCAGCCCACGGACAGGGTCGACTGAGACCCAGTACTTC

clone size: few
D gene: .
J gene: TRBJ2-6
V gene: TRBV11-2
CDR3 protein: CASSLSPGGANVLTF
CDR3 DNA: TGTGCCAGCAGCTTATCGCCGGGTGGGGCCAACGTCCTGACTTTC

clone size: .
D gene: .
J gene: TRBJ2-7
V gene: TRBV6-5
CDR3 protein: CASSYSLRSYEQYF
CDR3 DNA: TGTGCCAGCAGTTACTCGTTGCGGTCCTACGAGCAGTACTTC

clone size: .
D gene: TRBD2
J gene: TRBJ2-1
V gene: TRBV27
CDR3 protein: CASRPGLAVGEQFF
CDR3 DNA: TGTGCCAGCAGACCGGGACTAGCGGTGGGTGAGCAGTTCTTC

clone size: .
D gene: TRBD1
J gene: TRBJ2-1
V gene: TRBV5-1
CDR3 protein: CASSPGTVYNEQFF
CDR3 DNA: TGCGCCAGCAGCCCCGGGACAGTCTACAATGAGCAGTTCTTC

clone size: .
D gene: TRBD1
J gene: TRBJ2-1
V gene: TRBV29-1
CDR3 protein: CSVRTGYNEQFF
CDR3 DNA: TGCAGCGTTCGGACAGGGTACAATGAGCAGTTCTTC

clone size: .
D gene: TRBD1
J gene: TRBJ1-4
V gene: TRBV28
CDR3 protein: CASSPTGGGEKLFF
CDR3 DNA: TGTGCCAGCAGCCCGACAGGGGGTGGTGAAAAACTGTTTTTT

clone size: .
D gene: TRBD2
J gene: TRBJ2-1
V gene: TRBV9
CDR3 protein: CASSLAGQPYNEQFF
CDR3 DNA: TGTGCCAGCAGTTTAGCGGGGCAACCCTACAATGAGCAGTTCTTC

clone size: .
D gene: TRBD1
J gene: TRBJ1-2
V gene: TRBV27
CDR3 protein: CASSSPYPDRGPGYTF
CDR3 DNA: TGTGCCAGCAGTTCTCCTTACCCTGACAGGGGGCCCGGCTACACCTTC

clone size: once
D gene: .
J gene: TRBJ2-3
V gene: TRBV12-2
CDR3 protein: CASRSRQRAGTDTQYF
CDR3 DNA: TGTGCAAGTCGCTCCCGCCAAAGAGCGGGCACAGATACGCAGTATTTT

clone size: .
D gene: TRBD1
J gene: TRBJ1-1
V gene: TRBV6-1
CDR3 protein: CASAVNRGEGEAFF
CDR3 DNA: TGTGCCAGCGCCGTTAACAGGGGTGAGGGTGAAGCTTTCTTT

clone size: .
D gene: TRBD1
J gene: TRBJ2-3
V gene: TRBV5-1
CDR3 protein: CASSLTRTGGGDTQYF
CDR3 DNA: TGCGCCAGCAGCTTGACAAGGACAGGGGGTGGTGATACGCAGTATTTT

clone size: .
D gene: .
J gene: TRBJ1-1
V gene: TRBV28
CDR3 protein: CATLGGGTEAFF
CDR3 DNA: TGTGCCACCTTGGGGGGAGGCACTGAAGCTTTCTTT

clone size: .
D gene: TRBD1
J gene: TRBJ1-2
V gene: TRBV5-1
CDR3 protein: CASSPDMGTDSHYGYTF
CDR3 DNA: TGCGCCAGCAGTCCTGACATGGGGACAGATTCTCACTATGGCTACACCTTC

clone size: few
D gene: .
J gene: TRBJ1-6
V gene: TRBV2
CDR3 protein: CASSPPPGFNSPLHF
CDR3 DNA: TGTGCCAGCAGTCCCCCGCCGGGTTTTAATTCACCCCTCCACTTT

clone size: .
D gene: TRBD2
J gene: TRBJ2-7
V gene: TRBV9
CDR3 protein: CASSVGEGFRQSEQYF
CDR3 DNA: TGTGCCAGCAGCGTAGGGGAGGGGTTTCGGCAGAGTGAGCAGTACTTC

clone size: .
D gene: .
J gene: TRBJ2-7
V gene: TRBV28
CDR3 protein: CASSLSGHLYEQYF
CDR3 DNA: TGTGCCAGCAGTTTATCGGGTCACCTCTACGAGCAGTACTTC

clone size: .
D gene: .
J gene: TRBJ2-5
V gene: TRBV2
CDR3 protein: CANIQYYLQETQYF
CDR3 DNA: TGTGCCAATATCCAGTACTACCTCCAAGAGACCCAGTACTTC

clone size: once
D gene: TRBD1
J gene: TRBJ2-5
V gene: TRBV5-1
CDR3 protein: CASSYRTGTAQETQYF
CDR3 DNA: TGCGCCAGCAGCTACAGAACCGGGACAGCTCAAGAGACCCAGTACTTC

clone size: .
D gene: .
J gene: TRBJ1-4
V gene: TRBV5-1
CDR3 protein: CASSKGTQLATNEKLFF
CDR3 DNA: TGCGCCAGCAGCAAAGGGACACAACTTGCAACTAATGAGAAACTGTTTTTT

clone size: once
D gene: TRBD2
J gene: TRBJ2-3
V gene: TRBV11-2
CDR3 protein: CASSSLGRQNSTDTQYF
CDR3 DNA: TGTGCCAGCAGCTCCCTCGGGAGGCAGAATAGCACAGATACGCAGTATTTT

clone size: .
D gene: .
J gene: TRBJ2-5
V gene: TRBV5-1
CDR3 protein: CASSIQDSGETQYF
CDR3 DNA: TGCGCCAGCAGCATACAGGATTCCGGAGAGACCCAGTACTTC

clone size: .
D gene: TRBD1
J gene: TRBJ2-2
V gene: TRBV6-5
CDR3 protein: CASSSGQGGTGELFF
CDR3 DNA: TGTGCCAGCAGTTCCGGACAGGGAGGCACCGGGGAGCTGTTTTTT

clone size: .
D gene: .
J gene: TRBJ1-4
V gene: TRBV28
CDR3 protein: CASVGGFGDEKLFF
CDR3 DNA: TGTGCCAGCGTCGGGGGGTTTGGAGATGAAAAACTGTTTTTT

clone size: .
D gene: .
J gene: TRBJ1-2
V gene: TRBV5-1
CDR3 protein: CASSSDNIRGYTF
CDR3 DNA: TGCGCCAGCAGCTCCGACAACATTCGTGGCTACACCTTC

clone size: once
D gene: TRBD1
J gene: TRBJ1-2
V gene: TRBV28
CDR3 protein: CASAYTGQGYGYTF
CDR3 DNA: TGTGCCAGCGCCTATACGGGACAGGGGTATGGCTACACCTTC

clone size: .
D gene: TRBD1
J gene: TRBJ2-2
V gene: TRBV29-1
CDR3 protein: CSVGRTGAGTGELFF
CDR3 DNA: TGCAGCGTTGGAAGGACAGGGGCCGGCACCGGGGAGCTGTTTTTT

clone size: .
D gene: TRBD2
J gene: TRBJ2-3
V gene: TRBV7-8
CDR3 protein: CASSIGTSGGTDTQYF
CDR3 DNA: TGTGCCAGCAGCATTGGGACTAGCGGGGGCACAGATACGCAGTATTTT

clone size: .
D gene: TRBD2
J gene: TRBJ2-5
V gene: TRBV6-5
CDR3 protein: CASSSLAGGETQYF
CDR3 DNA: TGTGCCAGCAGTTCGTTAGCGGGGGGAGAGACCCAGTACTTC